A selection of T cell receptor beta chains follows, all from one sample in a study of blood T cell repertoires in COVID-19. The method was immunoSEQ multiplex PCR; TCRdb's version includes in-frame clones alone and lacks a portion of them. The sample yields hundreds of thousands of clones, 89% seen once. Sequencing was carried out using peripheral blood. The receptors were sampled from a man in his forties with acute or convalescent COVID-19. CDR3s include the opening cysteine and the closing phenylalanine or tryptophan. The D gene is left open where the match is weak.

D gene: TRBD1
V gene: TRBV10-3
CDR3 protein: CAISTTGVDTEAFF

D gene: -
V gene: TRBV14
CDR3 protein: CASSQDWRGEQFF

D gene: TRBD1
V gene: TRBV5-1
CDR3 protein: CASSYGTGRYEQYF

D gene: TRBD2
V gene: TRBV20-1
CDR3 protein: CSASPRMKTSGIHEQYF

D gene: TRBD1
V gene: TRBV28
CDR3 protein: CASSRWTGTGGGETQYF

D gene: -
V gene: TRBV5-1
CDR3 protein: CASRLDGEAGELFF

D gene: -
V gene: TRBV6-5
CDR3 protein: CASNRGTEQYF

D gene: -
V gene: TRBV3-1/TRBV3-2
CDR3 protein: CASSQEAGLNTEAFF

D gene: TRBD1
V gene: TRBV27
CDR3 protein: CASSLSFWQGVGELFF

D gene: -
V gene: TRBV6-5
CDR3 protein: CASSRGGNYGYTF

D gene: -
V gene: TRBV12-3/TRBV12-4
CDR3 protein: CASSFSVAYEQYF

D gene: -
V gene: TRBV11-2
CDR3 protein: CASSLAGNTEAFF

D gene: -
V gene: TRBV5-1
CDR3 protein: CASSEQVNEQYF

D gene: TRBD2
V gene: TRBV11-1
CDR3 protein: CASSLSGGRRRNEQFF

D gene: TRBD1
V gene: TRBV5-1
CDR3 protein: CASSLFSGGPSTDTQYF

D gene: -
V gene: TRBV24-1
CDR3 protein: CATSGEFGSGANVLTF

D gene: -
V gene: TRBV9
CDR3 protein: CASSVLGGTSLYNEQFF

D gene: -
V gene: TRBV12-3/TRBV12-4
CDR3 protein: CASSLGLFYEQYF

D gene: -
V gene: TRBV7-8
CDR3 protein: CASSSWAGTDAGELFF

D gene: TRBD1
V gene: TRBV28
CDR3 protein: CASSPQGAGGYTF

D gene: TRBD1
V gene: TRBV5-8
CDR3 protein: CASSLEGTVQETQYF

D gene: TRBD1
V gene: TRBV9
CDR3 protein: CASSAGTGNLAEAFF

D gene: -
V gene: TRBV5-5
CDR3 protein: CASSLGYRSNQPQHF

D gene: -
V gene: TRBV18
CDR3 protein: CASSPSSGGYTF

D gene: -
V gene: TRBV6-5
CDR3 protein: CASSSGQLGNQPQHF